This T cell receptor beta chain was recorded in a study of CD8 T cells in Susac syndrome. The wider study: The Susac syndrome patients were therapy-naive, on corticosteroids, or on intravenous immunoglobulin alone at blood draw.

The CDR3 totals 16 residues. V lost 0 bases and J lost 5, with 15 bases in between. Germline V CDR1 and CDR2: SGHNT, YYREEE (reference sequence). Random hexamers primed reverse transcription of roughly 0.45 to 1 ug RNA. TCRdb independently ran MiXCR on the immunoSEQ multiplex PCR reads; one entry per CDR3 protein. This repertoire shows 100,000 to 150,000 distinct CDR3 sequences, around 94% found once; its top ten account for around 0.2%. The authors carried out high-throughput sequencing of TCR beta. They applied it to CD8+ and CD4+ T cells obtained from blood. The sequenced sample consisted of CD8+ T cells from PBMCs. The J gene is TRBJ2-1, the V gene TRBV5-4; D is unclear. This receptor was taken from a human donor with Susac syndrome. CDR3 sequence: CASSLESQPVDNEQFF. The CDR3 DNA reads TGTGCCAGCAGCTTGGAGTCACAACCGGTTGACAATGAGCAGTTCTTC.